These T cell receptor beta chains were read from a single sample in a study of OX40 agonist ivuxolimab in advanced cancers. TCRdb's table, derived via immunoSEQ multiplex PCR, lists solely in-frame clones and lacks some. Here the sample spans tens of thousands of clones, roughly 90% being singletons. Material: CD4+ or CD8+ T cells sorted from blood, obtained in a trial of the OX40 agonist ivuxolimab. These receptors originate from an adult with an advanced solid tumor such as melanoma, head and neck, liver or kidney cancer. The CDR3 runs from the conserved cysteine through the conserved F or W. A D gene is named only where the DNA matches it firmly. Clone size appears in some rows only: once, few, many, or a class for an expanded clone.

J,D,size,V,CDR3,DNA
TRBJ1-2,TRBD1,few,TRBV5-1,CASSWTGDGYGYTF,TGCGCCAGCAGCTGGACAGGGGACGGCTATGGCTACACCTTC
TRBJ2-7,TRBD1,-,TRBV27,CASSPLGQGSGEQYF,TGTGCCAGCAGTCCATTGGGACAGGGGTCTGGCGAGCAGTACTTC
TRBJ2-1,-,-,TRBV4-3,CASSRDSLSYNEQFF,TGCGCCAGCAGCCGCGACAGCCTCTCCTACAATGAGCAGTTCTTC
TRBJ1-2,-,-,TRBV9,CASSTNGVSYGYTF,TGTGCCAGCAGCACAAACGGAGTCAGCTATGGCTACACCTTC
TRBJ1-1,-,-,TRBV4-3,CASSQGVHLVDTEAFF,TGCGCCAGCAGCCAGGGGGTCCACCTAGTGGACACTGAAGCTTTCTTT
TRBJ1-2,TRBD1,-,TRBV19,CASKPGQPYGYTF,TGTGCCAGTAAGCCGGGACAGCCCTATGGCTACACCTTC
TRBJ1-1,-,-,TRBV12-5,CASGFGTETIGTEAFF,TGTGCTAGTGGTTTTGGTACAGAAACTATTGGCACTGAAGCTTTCTTT
TRBJ1-5,-,-,TRBV5-1,CASSLPTASDQPQHF,TGCGCCAGCAGCTTGCCAACAGCCTCCGATCAGCCCCAGCATTTT
TRBJ2-1,-,-,TRBV27,CASSLGRRNEQFF,TGTGCCAGCAGTTTAGGACGGAGGAATGAGCAGTTCTTC
TRBJ2-1,TRBD2,-,TRBV11-2,CASSLEWRGGSYNEQFF,TGTGCCAGCAGCTTAGAGTGGCGGGGGGGCTCCTACAATGAGCAGTTCTTC
TRBJ2-2,-,once,TRBV29-1,CSVVAATGELFF,TGCAGCGTGGTAGCCGCGACCGGGGAGCTGTTTTTT
TRBJ1-3,-,-,TRBV7-9,CASSFLVGGYGNTIYF,TGTGCCAGCAGCTTCCTTGTGGGGGGCTATGGAAACACCATATATTTT
TRBJ2-7,-,-,TRBV9,CASGGRSSYEQYF,TGTGCCAGCGGGGGCCGGAGCTCCTACGAGCAGTACTTC
TRBJ1-4,TRBD1,-,TRBV5-1,CASSWTGVGEKLFF,TGCGCCAGCAGCTGGACAGGGGTCGGCGAAAAACTGTTTTTT
TRBJ1-4,-,few,TRBV14,CASSQGATNEKLFF,TGTGCCAGCAGCCAGGGGGCAACTAATGAAAAACTGTTTTTT
TRBJ1-5,TRBD1,-,TRBV19,CASSYSSTGNQPQHF,TGTGCCAGTAGTTATTCCTCGACAGGGAATCAGCCCCAGCATTTT
TRBJ2-5,-,-,TRBV19,CASSEAGAYQETQYF,TGTGCCAGTAGTGAGGCGGGTGCGTACCAAGAGACCCAGTACTTC
TRBJ2-1,TRBD2,once,TRBV9,CASSVQTGGSYNEQFF,TGTGCCAGCAGCGTTCAAACGGGGGGGAGCTACAATGAGCAGTTCTTC
TRBJ2-1,-,-,TRBV7-2,CASSWDSSHEQFF,TGTGCCAGCAGCTGGGACTCTTCTCATGAGCAGTTCTTC
TRBJ1-1,-,-,TRBV5-6,CASSLGAGTEAFF,TGTGCCAGCAGCTTGGGTGCGGGGACTGAAGCTTTCTTT
TRBJ1-5,TRBD1,-,TRBV30,CAWSAGTGDQPQHF,TGTGCCTGGAGTGCGGGGACAGGTGATCAGCCCCAGCATTTT
TRBJ1-1,-,-,TRBV7-6,CASSLNPGSNTEAFF,TGTGCCAGCAGCTTAAATCCAGGGAGTAACACTGAAGCTTTCTTT
TRBJ2-7,-,-,TRBV2,CASSGERSSYEQYF,TGTGCCAGCAGTGGGGAGCGGAGCTCCTACGAGCAGTACTTC
TRBJ1-1,-,-,TRBV5-1,CASSLVEGLNTEAFF,TGCGCCAGCAGCTTGGTGGAGGGCCTGAACACTGAAGCTTTCTTT
TRBJ2-6,-,-,TRBV7-2,CASSLMVGTGANVLTF,TGTGCCAGCAGCTTAATGGTCGGGACTGGGGCCAACGTCCTGACTTTC
TRBJ1-2,-,once,TRBV6-4,CASSDSGVRDQYGYTF,TGTGCCAGCAGTGACTCGGGCGTCCGCGACCAATATGGCTACACCTTC
TRBJ1-4,-,once,TRBV7-9,CASSLGGQPEKLFF,TGTGCCAGCAGCTTAGGCGGACAGCCCGAAAAACTGTTTTTT
TRBJ1-5,-,-,TRBV6-6,CASSLNRGNQPQHF,TGTGCCAGCAGCCTTAACAGGGGCAATCAGCCCCAGCATTTT
TRBJ2-1,TRBD2,-,TRBV7-3,CASSPSGGFTYNEQFF,TGTGCCAGCAGTCCGAGCGGGGGGTTCACCTACAATGAGCAGTTCTTC
TRBJ1-6,-,-,TRBV9,CASSVGLEGSSYNSPLHF,TGTGCCAGCAGCGTAGGTCTAGAGGGGAGCTCCTATAATTCACCCCTCCACTTT
TRBJ1-3,-,-,TRBV9,CASSVAGSGNTIYF,TGTGCCAGCAGCGTAGCAGGCTCTGGAAACACCATATATTTT
TRBJ1-5,-,-,TRBV21-1,CASSTLLDSNQPQHF,TGTGCCAGCAGCACGTTACTTGATAGCAATCAGCCCCAGCATTTT
TRBJ2-7,-,-,TRBV27,CASRDGLRYEQYF,TGTGCCAGCCGGGACGGTCTTCGTTACGAGCAGTACTTC
TRBJ1-4,-,-,TRBV27,CASSSPGHPDVREKLFF,TGTGCCAGCAGTTCTCCGGGACACCCCGATGTCCGTGAAAAACTGTTTTTT
TRBJ2-7,-,-,TRBV7-7,CASSLMGVSYEQYF,TGTGCTAGCAGCTTAATGGGGGTCTCCTACGAGCAGTACTTC
TRBJ2-7,-,-,TRBV6-5,CASSYRLNDYEQYF,TGTGCCAGCAGTTACCGACTCAATGACTACGAGCAGTACTTC
TRBJ1-1,-,-,TRBV6-5,CASSYSPTGNTEAFF,TGTGCCAGCAGTTACTCCCCGACGGGGAACACTGAAGCTTTCTTT
TRBJ1-3,TRBD1,-,TRBV10-2,CATSGTGGNTIYF,TGCGCCACCTCCGGGACAGGGGGAAACACCATATATTTT